This T cell receptor (beta chain) derives from a study of blood T cell repertoires in COVID-19. Germline V lookup: CDR1 LGHNA, CDR2 YSLEER. This CDR3 spans 17 amino acids. V gave up 2 bases and J gave up 5 bases, with 20 bases separating them. Clones were read by immunoSEQ multiplex PCR, and TCRdb kept only the in-frame ones, dropping some. The data hold roughly 350,000 clones, with more than 85% observed a single time. The V and J genes are TRBV4-3 and TRBJ2-3; perhaps TRBD1 as D (5 bases). Sequencing used PBMCs or T cells enriched from blood (not recorded which). This TCR derives from a woman aged 25 to 45 who had recovered from COVID-19. CDR3 in DNA: TGCGCCAGCAGCCAATATCTGGGGCGTAATACGCTAGATACGCAGTATTTT. It translates to CASSQYLGRNTLDTQYF.